The T cell receptor beta chain described here comes from a study of T cells after yellow fever vaccination. This clonotype showed up just a few times. The target antigen is unknown. Between the trimmed V and J ends, which lost 5 bases and 0 bases, there was a span of 14 bases. The CDR3 loop spans 14 amino acids. Germline CDR1 and CDR2: DFQATT and SNEGSKA (reference sequence). TCR cDNA, made by 5'RACE template switching, carried an added universal primer site and UMIs. TCRdb ran MiXCR on the 5' RACE reads and lists one entry per CDR3 protein. The table lists about 53,000 distinct CDR3 sequences, around 7% of them singletons. Study findings and constraints: A faster peak, day 5 versus 15, was reached by the weaker secondary response. Clones that expanded after primary vaccination mostly reappeared after the booster (96% CD4, approximately 85% CD8). It was a small share of clonotypes that appeared in both CD4 and CD8 compartments.

The V and J genes are TRBV20-1 and TRBJ2-7, with D possibly called TRBD1 or TRBD2 (6 bases each). The clonotype comes from a man aged 18 to 30 who received the YFV17D yellow fever vaccine. This sample comprised CD8+ T cells sorted from PBMCs, obtained on the day of the first yellow fever vaccination. DNA of the CDR3: TGCAGTGCTCTTCAAGGGGGGAGCTCCTACGAGCAGTACTTC. It specifies CSALQGGSSYEQYF.